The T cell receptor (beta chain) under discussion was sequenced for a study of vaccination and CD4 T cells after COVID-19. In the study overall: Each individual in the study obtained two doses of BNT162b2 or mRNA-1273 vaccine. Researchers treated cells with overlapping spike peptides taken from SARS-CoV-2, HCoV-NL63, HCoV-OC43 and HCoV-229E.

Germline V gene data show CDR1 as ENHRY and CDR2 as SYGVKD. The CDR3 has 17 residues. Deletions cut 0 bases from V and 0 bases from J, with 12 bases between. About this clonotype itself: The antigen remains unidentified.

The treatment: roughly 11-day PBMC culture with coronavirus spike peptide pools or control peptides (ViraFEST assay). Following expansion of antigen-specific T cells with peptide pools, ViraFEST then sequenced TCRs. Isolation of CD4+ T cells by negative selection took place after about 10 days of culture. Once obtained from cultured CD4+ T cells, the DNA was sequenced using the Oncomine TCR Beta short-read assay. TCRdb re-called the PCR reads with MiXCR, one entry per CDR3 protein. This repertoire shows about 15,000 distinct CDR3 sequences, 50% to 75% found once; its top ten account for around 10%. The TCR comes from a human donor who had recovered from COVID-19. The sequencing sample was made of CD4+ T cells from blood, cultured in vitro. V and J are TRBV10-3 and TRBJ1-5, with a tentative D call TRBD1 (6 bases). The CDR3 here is CAISESKDSHSNQPQHF. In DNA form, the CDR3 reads TGTGCCATCAGTGAGTCCAAGGACAGTCATAGCAATCAGCCCCAGCATTTT.